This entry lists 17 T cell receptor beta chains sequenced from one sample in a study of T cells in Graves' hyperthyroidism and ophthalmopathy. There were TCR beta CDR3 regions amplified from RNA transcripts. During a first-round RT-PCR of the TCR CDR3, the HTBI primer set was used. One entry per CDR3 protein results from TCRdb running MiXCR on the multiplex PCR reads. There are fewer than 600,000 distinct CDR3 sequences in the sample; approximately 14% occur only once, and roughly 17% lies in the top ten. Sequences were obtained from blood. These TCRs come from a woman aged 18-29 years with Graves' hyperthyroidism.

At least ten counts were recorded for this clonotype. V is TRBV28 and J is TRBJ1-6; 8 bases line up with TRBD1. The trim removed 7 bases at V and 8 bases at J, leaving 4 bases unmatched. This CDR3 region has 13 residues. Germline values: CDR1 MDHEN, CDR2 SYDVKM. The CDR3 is CASNDRGDSPLHF. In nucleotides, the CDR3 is TGTGCCAGCAATGACAGGGGTGATTCACCCCTCCACTTT.

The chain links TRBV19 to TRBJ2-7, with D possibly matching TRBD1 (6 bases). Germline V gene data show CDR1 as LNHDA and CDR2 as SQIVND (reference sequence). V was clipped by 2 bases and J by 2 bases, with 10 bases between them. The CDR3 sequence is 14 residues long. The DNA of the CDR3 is TGTGCCAGTAGTATAATAGACAGGACCTACGAGCAGTACTTC. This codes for CASSIIDRTYEQYF.

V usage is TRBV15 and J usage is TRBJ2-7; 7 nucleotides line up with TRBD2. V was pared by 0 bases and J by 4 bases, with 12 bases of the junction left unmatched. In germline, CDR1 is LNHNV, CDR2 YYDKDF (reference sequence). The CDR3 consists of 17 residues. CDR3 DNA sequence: TGTGCCACCAGCAGAGATGTTACGACTAGCCATACTTACGAGCAGTACGTC. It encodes CATSRDVTTSHTYEQYV.

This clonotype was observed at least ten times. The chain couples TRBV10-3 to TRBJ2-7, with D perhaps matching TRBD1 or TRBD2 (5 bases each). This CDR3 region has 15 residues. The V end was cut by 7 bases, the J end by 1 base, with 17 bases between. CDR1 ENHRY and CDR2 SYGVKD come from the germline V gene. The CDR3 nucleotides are TGTGCCATCAAGTTTTCCGGGACGGGATCCTACGAGCAGTACTTC. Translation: CAIKFSGTGSYEQYF.

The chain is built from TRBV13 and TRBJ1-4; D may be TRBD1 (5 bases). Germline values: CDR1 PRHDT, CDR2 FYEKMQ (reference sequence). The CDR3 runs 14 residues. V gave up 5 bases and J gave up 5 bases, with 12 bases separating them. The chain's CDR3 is CASSPGTSNEKLFF. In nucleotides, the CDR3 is TGTGCCAGCAGCCCCGGGACGAGCAATGAAAAACTGTTTTTT. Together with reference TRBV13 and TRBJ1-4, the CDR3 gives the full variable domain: AAGVIQSPRHLIKEKRETATLKCYPIPRHDTVYWYQQGPGQDPQFLISFYEKMQSDKGSIPDRFSAQQFSDYHSELNMSSLELGDSALYFCASSPGTSNEKLFFGSGTQLSVL.

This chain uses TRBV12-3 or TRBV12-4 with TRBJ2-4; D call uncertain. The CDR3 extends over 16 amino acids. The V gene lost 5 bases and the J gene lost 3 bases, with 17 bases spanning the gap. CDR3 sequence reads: CASSPNSGRGKNIQYF. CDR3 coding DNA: TGTGCCAGCAGTCCTAACTCTGGACGTGGCAAAAACATTCAGTACTTC.

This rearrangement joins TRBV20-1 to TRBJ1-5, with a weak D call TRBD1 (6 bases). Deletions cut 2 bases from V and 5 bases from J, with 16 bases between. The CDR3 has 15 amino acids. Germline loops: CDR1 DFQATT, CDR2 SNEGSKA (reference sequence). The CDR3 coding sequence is TGCAGTGCTAGATTTCTTGGACAGCGAGATCAGCCCCAGCATTTT. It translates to CSARFLGQRDQPQHF.

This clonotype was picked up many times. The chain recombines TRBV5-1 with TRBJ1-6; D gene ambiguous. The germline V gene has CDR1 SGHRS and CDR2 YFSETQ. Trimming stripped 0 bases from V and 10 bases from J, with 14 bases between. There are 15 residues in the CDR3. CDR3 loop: CASSLAVRQGSPLHF. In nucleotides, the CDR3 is TGCGCCAGCAGCTTGGCCGTCCGACAAGGATCACCCCTCCACTTT.

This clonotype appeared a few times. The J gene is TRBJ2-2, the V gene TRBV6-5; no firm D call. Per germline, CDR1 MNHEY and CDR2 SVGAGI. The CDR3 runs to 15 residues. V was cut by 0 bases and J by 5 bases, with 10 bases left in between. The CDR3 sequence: CASSYSGPSTGELFF. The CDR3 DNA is TGTGCCAGCAGTTACTCCGGGCCCTCGACCGGGGAGCTGTTTTTT.

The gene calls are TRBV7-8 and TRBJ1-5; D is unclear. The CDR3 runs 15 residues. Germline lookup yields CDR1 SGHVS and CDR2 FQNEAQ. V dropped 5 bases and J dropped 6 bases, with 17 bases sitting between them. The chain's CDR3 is CASSPTPGEAQPQHF. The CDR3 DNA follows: TGTGCCAGCAGCCCCACTCCCGGGGAGGCTCAGCCCCAGCATTTT.

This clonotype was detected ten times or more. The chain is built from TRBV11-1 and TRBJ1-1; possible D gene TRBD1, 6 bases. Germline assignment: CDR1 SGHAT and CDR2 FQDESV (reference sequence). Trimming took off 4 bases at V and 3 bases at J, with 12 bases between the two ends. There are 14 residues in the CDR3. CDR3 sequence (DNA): TGTGCCAGCAGCTACGGGACAACCGACACTGAAGCTTTCTTT. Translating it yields CASSYGTTDTEAFF. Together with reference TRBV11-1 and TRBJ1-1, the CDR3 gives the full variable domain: EAEVAQSPRYKITEKSQAVAFWCDPISGHATLYWYRQILGQGPELLVQFQDESVVDDSQLPKDRFSAERLKGVDSTLKIQPAELGDSAMYLCASSYGTTDTEAFFGQGTRLTVV.

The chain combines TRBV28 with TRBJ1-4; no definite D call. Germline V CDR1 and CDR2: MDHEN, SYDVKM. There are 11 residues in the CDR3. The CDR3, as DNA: TGTGTCTCACAGCGTAATGAAAAACTGTTTTTT. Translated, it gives CVSQRNEKLFF.

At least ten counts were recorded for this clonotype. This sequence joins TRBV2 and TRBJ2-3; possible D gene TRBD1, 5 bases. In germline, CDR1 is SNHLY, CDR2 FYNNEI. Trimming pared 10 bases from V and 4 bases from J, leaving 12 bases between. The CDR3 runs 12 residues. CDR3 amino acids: CATSTTADTQYF. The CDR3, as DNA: TGTGCCACCTCCACGACAGCAGATACGCAGTATTTT.

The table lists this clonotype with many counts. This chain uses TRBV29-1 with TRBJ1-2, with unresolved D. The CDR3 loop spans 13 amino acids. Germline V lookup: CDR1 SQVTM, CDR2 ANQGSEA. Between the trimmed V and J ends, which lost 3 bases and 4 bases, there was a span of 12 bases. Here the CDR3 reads CSVELWASYGYTF. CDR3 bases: TGCAGCGTTGAGCTTTGGGCGAGCTATGGCTACACCTTC.

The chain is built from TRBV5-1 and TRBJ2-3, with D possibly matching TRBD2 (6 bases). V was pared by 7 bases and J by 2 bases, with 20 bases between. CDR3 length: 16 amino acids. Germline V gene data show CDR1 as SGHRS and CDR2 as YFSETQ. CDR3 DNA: TGCGCCAGCCAGCAGGCTAGCGCATACCCCACAGATACGCAGTATTTT. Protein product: CASQQASAYPTDTQYF.

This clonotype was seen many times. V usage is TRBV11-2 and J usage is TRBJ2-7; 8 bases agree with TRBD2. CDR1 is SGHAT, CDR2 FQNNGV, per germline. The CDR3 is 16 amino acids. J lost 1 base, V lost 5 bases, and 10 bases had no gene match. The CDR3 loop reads CASSPTSGSSSYEQYV. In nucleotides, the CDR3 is TGTGCCAGCAGCCCCACGAGCGGGAGCAGTTCCTACGAGCAGTACGTC.

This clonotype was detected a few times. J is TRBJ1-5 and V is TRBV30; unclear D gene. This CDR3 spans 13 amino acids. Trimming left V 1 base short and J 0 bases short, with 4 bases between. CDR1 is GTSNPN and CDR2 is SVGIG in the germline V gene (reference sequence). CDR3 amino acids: CAWSDLSNQPQHF. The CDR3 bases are TGTGCCTGGAGTGACCTTAGCAATCAGCCCCAGCATTTT. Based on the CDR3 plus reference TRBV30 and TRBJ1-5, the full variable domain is SQTIHQWPATLVQPVGSPLSLECTVEGTSNPNLYWYRQAAGRGLQLLFYSVGIGQISSEVPQNLSASRPQDRQFILSSKKLLLSDSGFYLCAWSDLSNQPQHFGDGTRLSIL.